This T cell receptor (beta chain) stems from a study of regulatory T cells in long-lasting Graves disease. Worth noting for this clonotype: Its target is unknown. At one of its ends the junction is not consistent with the germline gene, which may arise from a read error.

Overall study results and limits: Relative to newly diagnosed Graves' patients, persistent ones had lower TCR diversity.

Libraries of TCR beta came from iRepertoire HTBI primers plus Arm-PCR of CDR3 regions. One entry per CDR3 protein results from TCRdb running MiXCR on the multiplex PCR reads. The data contain more than 450,000 distinct CDR3 sequences, about a sixth of them singletons. Germline V gives CDR1 MNHEY, CDR2 SMNVEV (reference sequence). The CDR3 loop spans 13 amino acids. Time point of the sample: newly diagnosed GD, antithyroid drugs for less than 3 months. Scientists built the TCR library using RNA that was extracted from PBMCs. These sequences were also reported in another study, on T cells in Graves' hyperthyroidism and ophthalmopathy.

Sequenced material: peripheral blood mononuclear cells (PBMCs), taken at new diagnosis, from a patient treated with antithyroid drugs. The chain carries TRBV27 and TRBJ2-7, with 7 bases matching TRBD1. This TCR was recovered from a man in his forties with Graves disease. The DNA of the CDR3 is TGTCCCAGCAGTCGGACAGGATCCTACGAGCAGTACTTC. It encodes CPSSRTGSYEQYF.